The 32 T cell receptor beta chains in this list originate from one sample, sequenced in a study of T cells in Graves' hyperthyroidism and ophthalmopathy. Amplification targeted TCR beta CDR3 regions from RNA transcripts. In the first-round RT-PCR of the TCR CDR3, the HTBI primer set was used. One entry per CDR3 protein results from TCRdb running MiXCR on the multiplex PCR reads. Of fewer than 750,000 distinct CDR3 sequences in the sample, about 14% were seen once. Sequenced sample: blood. Source of these receptors: a woman in her forties or fifties with Graves' ophthalmopathy.

In nucleotides, the CDR3 is TGTGCCAGCAGCTTAGGTGCGGGAGGCACCGCTATTGACACCGGGGAGCTGTTTTTT. Its translation is CASSLGAGGTAIDTGELFF. The V call is TRBV7-3, the J call TRBJ2-2; 8 bases line up with TRBD2. CDR1 and CDR2 (germline): SGHTA, FQGTGA. Trimming took 2 bases from V and 3 from J; bases not matched to a gene: 14. The CDR3 loop spans 19 amino acids.

This clonotype was counted a few times. A much larger clonotype is one base distant, so this may be a read error. The rearrangement links TRBV5-5 to TRBJ2-2; the D is unclear. The CDR3 loop spans 15 amino acids. Per the germline V gene, CDR1 is SGHKS and CDR2 is YYEKEE (reference sequence). The CDR3: CAGSTLASDTGELFF. The CDR3 DNA follows: TGTGCCGGCAGCACCCTGGCGAGCGACACCGGGGAGCTGTTTTTT. The complete variable domain, with remaining parts taken from reference TRBV5-5 and TRBJ2-2, reads DAGVTQSPTHLIKTRGQQVTLRCSPISGHKSVSWYQQVLGQGPQFIFQYYEKEERGRGNFPDRFSARQFPNYSSELNVNALLLGDSALYLCAGSTLASDTGELFFGEGSRLTVL.

This clonotype was counted ten times or more. This chain links TRBV5-1 with TRBJ2-7, with 7 bases aligning to TRBD1. This CDR3 is built from 17 residues. V lost 3 bases and J lost 4; bases outside the gene matches: 16. The germline V gene encodes CDR1 SGHRS and CDR2 YFSETQ. Written as DNA, the CDR3 is TGCGCCAGCAGCTCTGGAGGTTTTGGGACAGCCGCTTACGAGCAGTACTTC. Encoded protein: CASSSGGFGTAAYEQYF.

The chain carries TRBV27 and TRBJ2-1; 11 nucleotides align to TRBD1. This CDR3 is 15 amino acids long. Per the germline V gene, CDR1 is MNHEY and CDR2 is SMNVEV (reference sequence). Trimming at V came to 4 bases and at J to 4 bases, leaving 3 bases not matched to a gene. This chain's CDR3 is CASSWGQGGYNEQFF. CDR3 nucleotides: TGTGCCAGCAGTTGGGGACAGGGGGGGTACAATGAGCAGTTCTTC.

This clonotype was observed at least ten times. The rearrangement links TRBV18 to TRBJ1-5; D gene ambiguous. The V gene's germline CDR1 is KGHSH and CDR2 LQKENI. V lost 2 bases and J lost 7, with 15 bases in between. The length of the CDR3 is 15 residues. The CDR3 coding sequence is TGTGCCAGCTCACCAGCTACGGGGTTAAACCAGCCCCAGCATTTT. Its translation: CASSPATGLNQPQHF.

This rearrangement joins TRBV7-2 to TRBJ1-2; 7 bases are shared with TRBD1. The CDR3 consists of 13 residues. Germline CDR1 SGHTA, CDR2 FQGNSA. J gave up 6 bases and V 5 bases, and 6 bases lay outside the gene matches. The CDR3 region is CASSRTGLNGYTF. CDR3 sequence (DNA): TGTGCCAGCAGCCGGACAGGTCTAAATGGCTACACCTTC.

Only one count was recorded for this clonotype. The chain couples TRBV29-1 to TRBJ2-5; the D gene is possibly TRBD1 (6 bases). CDR1 is SQVTM and CDR2 is ANQGSEA in the germline V gene. V was trimmed by 3 bases and J by 5 bases, leaving 25 bases between them. The CDR3 has 17 amino acids. CDR3 residues: CSVDGLVETGPEETQYF. The CDR3, as DNA: TGCAGCGTTGACGGTCTTGTCGAGACAGGACCTGAGGAGACCCAGTACTTC.

This clonotype showed up many times. The CDR3 nucleotides read TGCGCCAGCAGCCGCCCTACAGGGACTAGCGCCTACGAGCAGTACTTC. Translated: CASSRPTGTSAYEQYF. The chain links TRBV5-1 to TRBJ2-7; 10 nucleotides align to TRBD2. Trimming removed 4 bases from V and 2 bases from J; junction bases left unmatched: 9. CDR1 and CDR2 (germline): SGHRS, YFSETQ. There are 16 residues in the CDR3.

This clonotype was recorded at least ten times. V is TRBV4-2 and J is TRBJ1-1, with a possible D match to TRBD1 (6 bases). The CDR3 length is 16 residues. The germline V gene encodes CDR1 LGHNA and CDR2 YNFKEQ. V lost 0 bases, J lost 0 bases, and 11 bases lay in between. Here the CDR3 reads CASSQEGRGVNTEAFF. As DNA, the CDR3 is TGTGCCAGCAGCCAAGAAGGCAGGGGCGTGAACACTGAAGCTTTCTTT.

This clonotype has ten or more counts. The rearrangement uses TRBV7-8 and TRBJ2-2, with D perhaps TRBD1 or TRBD2 (5 bases each). Germline CDR1 is SGHVS and CDR2 is FQNEAQ. This CDR3 region has 16 residues. Deletions cut 0 bases from V and 0 bases from J, with 8 bases between. CDR3 nucleotide sequence: TGTGCCAGCAGCTTAGCCCTGGGGGCGAACACCGGGGAGCTGTTTTTT. Residues: CASSLALGANTGELFF.

This clonotype was counted at least ten times. V usage is TRBV30 and J usage is TRBJ2-1; D is possibly TRBD1 (6 bases). Trimming removed 0 bases at V and 4 bases at J, with 7 bases between. Germline assignment: CDR1 GTSNPN and CDR2 SVGIG (reference sequence). The CDR3 has 13 residues. The DNA of the CDR3 is TGTGCCTGGAGTGTGGGGGCATACAATGAGCAGTTCTTC. The encoded protein is CAWSVGAYNEQFF.

This clonotype was recorded at least ten times. The chain combines TRBV5-1 with TRBJ2-7; D unclear. The V and J ends lost 4 bases and 6 bases respectively, with 23 bases between them. CDR1 and CDR2 from the germline V gene are SGHRS and YFSETQ. The CDR3 length is 16 residues. CDR3 protein: CASSLNPAPDGFEQYF. The CDR3 DNA reads as TGCGCCAGCAGCCTAAACCCGGCTCCGGACGGCTTCGAGCAGTACTTC.

The rearrangement joins TRBV29-1 to TRBJ2-7, with 8 bases lining up with TRBD1. Germline trimming cut 4 bases from V and 3 bases from J; bases unmatched to any gene: 8. Germline assignment: CDR1 SQVTM and CDR2 ANQGSEA. The CDR3 totals 14 residues. CDR3 amino acids: CSVVRDRNNYEQYF. The DNA for the CDR3 is TGCAGCGTTGTCCGGGACAGGAACAACTACGAGCAGTACTTC.

This clonotype was counted at least ten times. The gene calls are TRBV6-2 or TRBV6-3 and TRBJ2-7, with 9 bases matching TRBD2. Germline V CDR1 and CDR2: MNHEY, SVGEGT. The CDR3 sequence is 16 residues long. Trimming removed 4 bases from V and 2 bases from J; junction bases left unmatched: 9. CDR3 nucleotides: TGTGCCAGCAGTTCGCAAAAGCGGGAGGTCGCCTACGAGCAGTACTTC. This sequence encodes CASSSQKREVAYEQYF.

V gene TRBV28 combines with J gene TRBJ2-1; D might be TRBD2 (6 bases). Germline V gives CDR1 MDHEN, CDR2 SYDVKM. The germline V and J ends were trimmed by 4 bases and 4 bases, with 11 bases remaining between them. The CDR3 covers 14 residues. The CDR3 sequence: CASSSLAIYNEQFF. The CDR3 DNA reads TGTGCCAGCAGTTCCCTAGCGATATACAATGAGCAGTTCTTC.

At least ten counts were recorded for this clonotype. The gene calls are TRBV7-3 and TRBJ1-1; no clear D. Between the trimmed V and J ends, which lost 2 bases and 3 bases, there was a span of 13 bases. Germline V CDR1 and CDR2: SGHTA, FQGTGA. The CDR3 length is 15 residues. The CDR3 DNA reads as TGTGCCAGCAGCTTATATACTATTCGGGACACTGAAGCTTTCTTT. Residues: CASSLYTIRDTEAFF.

This clonotype was observed a handful of times. The chain carries TRBV27 and TRBJ1-5; D ambiguous. The V gene lost 3 bases and the J gene lost 6 bases, with 12 bases spanning the gap. The CDR3 extends over 14 amino acids. CDR1 is MNHEY and CDR2 is SMNVEV in the germline V gene (reference sequence). CDR3 region: CASSFGVEGQPQHF. CDR3 DNA sequence: TGTGCCAGCAGTTTTGGAGTGGAGGGTCAGCCCCAGCATTTT.

This clonotype showed up many times. This chain joins TRBV28 and TRBJ1-1, with unresolved D. The germline V gene encodes CDR1 MDHEN and CDR2 SYDVKM. The CDR3 spans 12 residues. V dropped 7 bases and J dropped 5 bases, with 11 bases sitting between them. CDR3 amino acids: CASNEAATEAFF. CDR3 coding DNA: TGTGCCAGCAATGAGGCAGCTACTGAAGCTTTCTTT.

This clonotype was counted ten times or more. CDR3 in DNA: TGTGCCAGCGGTCTCGGGACAGACTATGGCTACACCTTC. As protein: CASGLGTDYGYTF. The chain joins TRBV28 to TRBJ1-2; 7 positions match TRBD1. V shed 8 bases, J shed 3 bases, and the junction held 6 bases outside the gene matches. This CDR3 spans 13 amino acids. The germline V gene encodes CDR1 MDHEN and CDR2 SYDVKM.

This clonotype was recorded a few times. The J gene is TRBJ2-1, the V gene TRBV6-4; no definite D call. The germline V gene encodes CDR1 MRHNA and CDR2 SNTAGT. V was shortened by 5 bases and J by 7 bases, with 15 bases between the two germline ends. The CDR3 is 14 amino acids. The CDR3 sequence is CASSYVASVNEQFF. CDR3 nucleotides: TGTGCCAGCAGTTACGTCGCTAGTGTGAATGAGCAGTTCTTC.

At least ten counts were recorded for this clonotype. This rearrangement joins TRBV3-1 to TRBJ1-5; 7 nucleotides line up with TRBD1. The CDR3 is 14 residues long. The V gene end was trimmed by 9 bases and the J gene end by 7 bases; junction bases not matched to a gene: 12. The germline gives CDR1 LGHDT, CDR2 YNNKEL (reference sequence). CDR3 sequence (DNA): TGTGCCAGTTATCCGACAGGGAAAGGGCAGCCCCAGCATTTT. Amino acid sequence: CASYPTGKGQPQHF.

This clonotype was seen more than once but under ten times. V gene TRBV12-5 combines with J gene TRBJ1-5; possible D gene TRBD1, 5 bases. This CDR3 is built from 16 residues. The germline gives CDR1 LGHNT, CDR2 FRNRAP. The V end lost 0 bases, the J end lost 0 bases, and 9 bases lay between the germline ends. The CDR3 DNA reads as TGTGCTAGTGGTTTGGTACCGGGGCATAGCAATCAGCCCCAGCATTTT. It yields the protein CASGLVPGHSNQPQHF.

This clonotype was seen repeatedly, ten times or more. The V call is TRBV13, the J call TRBJ1-6; maybe TRBD1 (6 bases). Germline values: CDR1 PRHDT, CDR2 FYEKMQ (reference sequence). The V gene lost 5 bases and the J gene lost 7 bases, with 15 bases spanning the gap. This CDR3 region has 15 residues. The CDR3 sequence is CASSTTQGWNSPLHF. The CDR3 nucleotides are TGTGCCAGCAGCACGACACAGGGTTGGAATTCACCCCTCCACTTT.

This clonotype was counted ten times or more. The CDR3 DNA sequence: TGCGCCAGCAGCTTGGATTTAGCGGGAGGGCCTTATTACAATGAGCAGTTCTTC. It translates to CASSLDLAGGPYYNEQFF. This chain joins TRBV5-1 and TRBJ2-1; 11 bases match TRBD2. The J segment lost 4 bases and the V segment lost 0 bases, leaving 9 bases of the junction unmatched. The CDR3 covers 18 residues. Germline V lookup: CDR1 SGHRS, CDR2 YFSETQ.

This clonotype has just a few counts. The chain is built from TRBV6-2 or TRBV6-3 and TRBJ1-2, with no clear D. CDR1 and CDR2 from the germline V gene are MNHEY and SVGEGT. CDR3 length: 17 residues. V was clipped by 2 bases and J by 8 bases, with 24 bases between them. The CDR3 nucleotides are TGTGCCAGCAGTTACCCCTCCTCGGGAGAGTTGGAGGTGGGCTACACCTTC. Residues: CASSYPSSGELEVGYTF.

This clonotype was seen repeatedly, ten times or more. V gene TRBV19 combines with J gene TRBJ2-1; D might be TRBD2 (5 bases). The CDR3 runs to 13 residues. Germline V gene sequence: CDR1 LNHDA, CDR2 SQIVND (reference sequence). Trimming removed 3 bases at V and 10 bases at J, with 13 bases between. The CDR3 nucleotides read TGTGCCAGTAGTATTGGGAGTTTAAACGAGCAGTTCTTC. Protein product: CASSIGSLNEQFF.

The chain has TRBV29-1 and TRBJ2-1; TRBD2 agrees at 8 bases. The V gene's germline CDR1 is SQVTM and CDR2 ANQGSEA. The junction had 4 bases not matched to a gene; V was cut back by 6 bases and J by 0 bases. The CDR3 totals 14 residues. CDR3 DNA: TGCAGCGTCGTTGGACTAGCCTCCTACAATGAGCAGTTCTTC. Encoded protein: CSVVGLASYNEQFF.

There are many counts of this clonotype. The chain uses TRBV28 and TRBJ2-5; 8 bases fit TRBD1. From germline, CDR1 is MDHEN and CDR2 SYDVKM. With 6 bases clipped from V and 5 bases from J, the junction kept 11 bases outside the gene matches. The CDR3 is 15 residues long. The CDR3 DNA sequence: TGTGCCAGCAGCTTCCCCGGGACAGGTGGTGAGACCCAGTACTTC. It is translated as CASSFPGTGGETQYF.

As concerns this clonotype: A much larger clone sits a single nucleotide away, making a read error possible. The rearrangement joins TRBV29-1 to TRBJ2-1, with TRBD2 as a possible D gene (5 bases). Germline assignment: CDR1 SQVTM and CDR2 ANQGSEA. The CDR3 runs 16 residues. With 2 bases removed from V and 6 bases from J, the gap between germline ends came to 20 bases. The CDR3 DNA reads as TGCAGCGTTGAACCTTCACGGAGGATGGATCTCAATGAGCAGTTCTTC. Protein: CSVEPSRRMDLNEQFF.

This clonotype was seen only a few times. The chain has TRBV7-9 and TRBJ2-5; no reliable D call. The CDR3 is 14 amino acids. Trimming stripped 5 bases from V and 4 bases from J, with 14 bases between. Germline loops: CDR1 SEHNR, CDR2 FQNEAQ (reference sequence). CDR3 region: CASSARASPETQYF. The CDR3 nucleotides are TGTGCCAGCAGCGCCCGGGCCAGCCCAGAGACCCAGTACTTC.

This clonotype was seen a handful of times. This chain joins TRBV28 and TRBJ2-2; D unclear. Trimming shortened V by 4 bases and J by 7 bases, and 16 bases separated the two germline ends. The CDR3 has 15 residues. In germline, CDR1 is MDHEN, CDR2 SYDVKM. The CDR3 nucleotides read TGTGCCAGCAGTTACATGCGCGGTACGGGCGGGGAGCTGTTTTTT. Translating gives CASSYMRGTGGELFF.

This clonotype showed up just a few times. The chain employs TRBV29-1 and TRBJ2-1, with 7 bases identical to TRBD1. The length of the CDR3 is 11 residues. V was clipped by 6 bases and J by 8 bases; unmatched bases: 4. The germline V gene has CDR1 SQVTM and CDR2 ANQGSEA. In DNA, the CDR3 is TGCAGCGTAGACAGGGCCCATGAGCAGTTCTTC. The encoded protein is CSVDRAHEQFF.